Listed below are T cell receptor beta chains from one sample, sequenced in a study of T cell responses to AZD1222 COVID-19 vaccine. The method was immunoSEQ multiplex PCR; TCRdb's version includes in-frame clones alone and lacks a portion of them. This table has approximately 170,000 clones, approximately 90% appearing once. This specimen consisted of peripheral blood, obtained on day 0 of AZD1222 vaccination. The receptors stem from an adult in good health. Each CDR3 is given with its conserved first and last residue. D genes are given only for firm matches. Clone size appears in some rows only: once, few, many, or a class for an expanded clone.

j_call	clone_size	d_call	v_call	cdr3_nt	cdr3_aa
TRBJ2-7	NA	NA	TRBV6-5	TGTGCCAGCAGTCCTACGTCCTTTACTCCATACGAGCAGTACTTC	CASSPTSFTPYEQYF
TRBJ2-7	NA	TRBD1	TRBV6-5	TGTGCCAGCAGCCGACAGGGCTCCTACGAGCAGTACTTC	CASSRQGSYEQYF
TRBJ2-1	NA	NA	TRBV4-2	TGTGCCAGCAGCCTGACCGGGACAACTCTGGGGAATGAGCAGTTCTTC	CASSLTGTTLGNEQFF
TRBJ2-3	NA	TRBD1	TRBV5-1	TGCGCCAGCAGCCTCGGGACAGTCGACACAGATACGCAGTATTTT	CASSLGTVDTDTQYF
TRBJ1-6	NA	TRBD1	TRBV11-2	TGTGCCAGCAGCTTTCAGGGGGGGAATTCACCCCTCCACTTT	CASSFQGGNSPLHF
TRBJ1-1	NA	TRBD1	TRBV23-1	TGCGCCAGCAGTCAATGCGGGCAGGGGGCGGTAACTGAAGCTTTCTTT	CASSQCGQGAVTEAFF
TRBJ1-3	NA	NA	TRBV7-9	TGTGCCAGCAGGACGGTTTCCCAGAGGTCCTCTGGAAACACCATATATTTT	CASRTVSQRSSGNTIYF
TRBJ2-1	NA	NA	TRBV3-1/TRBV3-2	TGTGCCAGCAGCCAAGACCATCCGGAGTTCTCCTACAATGAGCAGTTCTTC	CASSQDHPEFSYNEQFF
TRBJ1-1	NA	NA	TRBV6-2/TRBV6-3	TGTGCCAGCAGTCCGACACTGTTGAACACTGAAGCTTTCTTT	CASSPTLLNTEAFF
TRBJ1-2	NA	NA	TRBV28	TGTGCCAGCAGTTTTCTTGGGGCGAACTATGGCTACACCTTC	CASSFLGANYGYTF
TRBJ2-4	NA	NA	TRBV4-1	TGCGCCAGCAGCCCTCCCCTGGCGGGCAAAAACATTCAGTACTTC	CASSPPLAGKNIQYF
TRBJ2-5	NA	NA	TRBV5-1	TGCGCCAGCAGCTTGGCCGTCTGGGACCCCCAAGAGACCCAGTACTTC	CASSLAVWDPQETQYF
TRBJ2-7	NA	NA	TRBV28	TGTGCCAGCAGCCCCGGGACGTCTACCTACGAGCAGTACTTC	CASSPGTSTYEQYF
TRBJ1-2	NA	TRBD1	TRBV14	TGTGCCAGCAGCCAAGATCCAGGGGGCCTGGGTGGCTACACCTTC	CASSQDPGGLGGYTF
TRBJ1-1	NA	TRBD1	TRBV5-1	TGCGCCAGCAGCTTGAAAGGGACAGGGTACGAAGGCGAAGCTTTCTTT	CASSLKGTGYEGEAFF
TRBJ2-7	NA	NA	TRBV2	TGTGCCAGCAGTAAAGAGGGCTACGAGCAGTACTTC	CASSKEGYEQYF
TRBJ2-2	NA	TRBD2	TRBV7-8	TGTGCCAGCAGCCCCCAGCTTAGCGGGAGGGCCTCCTCAGGCACCGGGGAGCTGTTTTTT	CASSPQLSGRASSGTGELFF
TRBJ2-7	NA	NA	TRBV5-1	TGCGCCAGCAGCACTGGACCATTGTACGAGCAGTACTTC	CASSTGPLYEQYF
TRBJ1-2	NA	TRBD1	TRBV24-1	TGTGCCACCAGTGATTCCGGGACAGGGCAACTCTATGGCTACACCTTC	CATSDSGTGQLYGYTF
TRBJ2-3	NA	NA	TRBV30	TGTGCCTGGAGTAACATAGCCCCGCAGTATTTT	CAWSNIAPQYF
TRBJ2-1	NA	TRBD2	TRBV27	TGTGCCAGCAGCCGCGGGACTAGCGGGATTCAAAATGAGCAGTTCTTC	CASSRGTSGIQNEQFF
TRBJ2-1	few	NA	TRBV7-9	TGTGCCAGCAGCTCGCCACGGGACTACAATGAGCAGTTCTTC	CASSSPRDYNEQFF
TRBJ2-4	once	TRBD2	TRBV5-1	TGCGCCAGCAGCCCGGGACCGGGGGGTGGGAACATTCAGTACTTC	CASSPGPGGGNIQYF
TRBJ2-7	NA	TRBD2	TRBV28	TGTGCCAGCAGTCCATTATCTAGCGGGAGCCGCTACGAGCAGTACTTC	CASSPLSSGSRYEQYF
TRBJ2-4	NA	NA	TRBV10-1	TGCGCCAGCAGTGAGTCAGGGGACGCCAAAAACATTCAGTACTTC	CASSESGDAKNIQYF
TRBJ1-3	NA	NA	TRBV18	TGTGCCAGCTCACCAGCGGCGCAGGCTGGAAACACCATATATTTT	CASSPAAQAGNTIYF
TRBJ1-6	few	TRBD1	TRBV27	TGTGCCAGCAATTTCTACCCCGCTTTAGGGGGCAATCTGAATTCACCCCTCCACTTT	CASNFYPALGGNLNSPLHF
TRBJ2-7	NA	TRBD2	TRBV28	TGTGCCAGCAGTCTCAGGACTAGCGGGAACTTCTACGAGCAGTACTTC	CASSLRTSGNFYEQYF
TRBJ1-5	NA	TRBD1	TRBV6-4	TGTGCCAGCGGGACAGACCGAGGGGGTGGCAATCAGCCCCAGCATTTT	CASGTDRGGGNQPQHF
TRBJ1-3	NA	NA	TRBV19	TGTGCCAGTAGTATAGGCTACTTGAGCTCTGGAAACACCATATATTTT	CASSIGYLSSGNTIYF
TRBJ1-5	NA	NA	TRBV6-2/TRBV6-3	TGTGCCAGCAGTTACCCAAGGGGCAGGGATGCATACAATCAGCCCCAGCATTTT	CASSYPRGRDAYNQPQHF
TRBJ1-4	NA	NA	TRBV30	TGTGCCTGGAATTTCGGGCAGTGGAATGAAAAACTGTTTTTT	CAWNFGQWNEKLFF
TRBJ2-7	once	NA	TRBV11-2	TGTGCCAGCAGCTTCACCGGTTACGAGCAGTACTTC	CASSFTGYEQYF
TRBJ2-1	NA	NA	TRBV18	TGTGCCAGCTCACCTGGGGGGCCCCTCTACAATGAGCAGTTCTTC	CASSPGGPLYNEQFF